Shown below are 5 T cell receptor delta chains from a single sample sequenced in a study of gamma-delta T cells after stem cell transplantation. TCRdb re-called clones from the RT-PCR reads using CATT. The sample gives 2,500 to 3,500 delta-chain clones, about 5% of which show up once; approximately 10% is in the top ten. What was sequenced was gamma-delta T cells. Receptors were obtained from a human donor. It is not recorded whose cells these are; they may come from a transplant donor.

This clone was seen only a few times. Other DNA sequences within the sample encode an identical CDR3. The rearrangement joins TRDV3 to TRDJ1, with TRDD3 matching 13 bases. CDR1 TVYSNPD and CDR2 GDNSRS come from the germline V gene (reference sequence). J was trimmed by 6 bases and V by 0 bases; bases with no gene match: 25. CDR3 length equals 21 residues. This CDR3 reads CAFSGSPSPSYWGIRSYKLIF. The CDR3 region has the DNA TGTGCCTTTAGTGGGAGTCCCAGTCCTTCATACTGGGGGATACGGTCCTATAAACTCATCTTT.

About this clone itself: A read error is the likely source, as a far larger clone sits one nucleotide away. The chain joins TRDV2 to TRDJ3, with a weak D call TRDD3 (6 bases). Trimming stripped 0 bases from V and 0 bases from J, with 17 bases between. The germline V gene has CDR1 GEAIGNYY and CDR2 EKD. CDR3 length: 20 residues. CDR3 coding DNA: TGTGCCTGTGACACCGTGGGGGTTCGAGGGAGCTCCTGGGACACCCGACAGATGTTTTTC. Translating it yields CACDTVGVRGSSWDTRQMFF.

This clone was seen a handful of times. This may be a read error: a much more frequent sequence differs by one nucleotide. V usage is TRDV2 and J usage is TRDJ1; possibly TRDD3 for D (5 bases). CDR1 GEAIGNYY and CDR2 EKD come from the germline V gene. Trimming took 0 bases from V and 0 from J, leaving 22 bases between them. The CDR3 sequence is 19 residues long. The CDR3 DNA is TGTGCCTGTGACACCGTGTCTACGTTGGTGGGGCTGTACACCGATAAACTCATCTTT. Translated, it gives CACDTVSTLVGLYTDKLIF.

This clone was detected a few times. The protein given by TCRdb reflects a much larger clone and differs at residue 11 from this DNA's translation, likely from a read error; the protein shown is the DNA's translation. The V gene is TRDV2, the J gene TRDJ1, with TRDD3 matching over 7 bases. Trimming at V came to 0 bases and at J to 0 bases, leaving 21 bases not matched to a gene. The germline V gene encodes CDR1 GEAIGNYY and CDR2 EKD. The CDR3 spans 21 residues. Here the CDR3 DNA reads TGTGCCTGTGACACCGTGAGGGTTAAATCGCCGGGGGATTCGTACACCGATAAACTCATCTTT. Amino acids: CACDTVRVKSPGDSYTDKLIF.

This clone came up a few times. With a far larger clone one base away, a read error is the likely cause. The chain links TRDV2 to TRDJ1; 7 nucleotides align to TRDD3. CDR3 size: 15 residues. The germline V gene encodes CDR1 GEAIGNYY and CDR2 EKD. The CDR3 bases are TGTGCCTGTGACAAGGTGGGGGAAAACACCGATAAACTCACCTTT. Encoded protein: CACDKVGENTDKLTF.